The 10 T cell receptor beta chains listed next were all sequenced from one sample in a study of blood T cell repertoires in COVID-19. Assay: immunoSEQ multiplex PCR; the TCRdb copy retains only in-frame clones and omits some. The data contain about 150,000 clones, roughly 90% of them seen just once; the ten biggest clones take up more than 1%. Specimen: PBMCs or T cells enriched from blood (not recorded which). The receptors come from a woman under 40 with acute COVID-19.

This sequence joins TRBV5-1 and TRBJ2-3; TRBD2 matches 11 bases. Germline V CDR1 and CDR2: SGHRS, YFSETQ. With V trimmed by 2 bases and J by 4 bases, 6 bases remained unmatched. CDR3 size: 16 residues. CDR3 nucleotides: TGCGCCAGCAGCTTATTGACTAGCGGGACCTCAGATACGCAGTATTTT. It translates to CASSLLTSGTSDTQYF.

The chain carries TRBV27 and TRBJ2-2; D is unclear. The CDR3 loop spans 14 amino acids. The V gene's germline CDR1 is MNHEY and CDR2 SMNVEV (reference sequence). Trimming left V 5 bases short and J 0 bases short, with 7 bases between. The CDR3 nucleotides are TGTGCCAGCAGTGGCCGGGCGAACACCGGGGAGCTGTTTTTT. This sequence encodes CASSGRANTGELFF.

This chain joins TRBV11-2 and TRBJ2-3; tentatively, D is TRBD2 (6 bases). The ends were cut back, 6 bases at V and 2 bases at J, with 15 bases in the middle. CDR1 is SGHAT, CDR2 FQNNGV, per germline. CDR3 length: 15 amino acids. The chain's CDR3 is CASRRRAGNTDTQYF. The DNA of the CDR3 is TGTGCCAGCAGGAGGAGGGCGGGTAACACAGATACGCAGTATTTT. Using reference TRBV11-2 and TRBJ2-3 for the parts outside the CDR3, the full variable domain is EAGVAQSPRYKIIEKRQSVAFWCNPISGHATLYWYQQILGQGPKLLIQFQNNGVVDDSQLPKDRFSAERLKGVDSTLKIQPAKLEDSAVYLCASRRRAGNTDTQYFGPGTRLTVL.

This chain links TRBV2 with TRBJ2-1, with 7 bases aligning to TRBD2. This CDR3 spans 17 amino acids. Germline assignment: CDR1 SNHLY and CDR2 FYNNEI. After removal of 2 bases from V and 5 bases from J, the junction contained 12 bases not matched to a gene. CDR3 protein: CASSEMLRTRIDNEQFF. Here the CDR3 DNA reads TGTGCCAGCAGTGAAATGCTAAGGACTAGAATTGACAATGAGCAGTTCTTC.

This chain connects TRBV2 to TRBJ1-1, with unresolved D. The V gene's germline CDR1 is SNHLY and CDR2 FYNNEI. Deletions cut 3 bases from V and 7 bases from J, with 18 bases between. The CDR3 runs 15 residues. CDR3: CASSELSMSGHEAFF. The CDR3 DNA is TGTGCCAGCAGTGAGTTAAGTATGAGTGGGCATGAAGCTTTCTTT.

This sequence joins TRBV30 and TRBJ1-1, with D unresolved. The V and J ends lost 2 bases and 1 base respectively, with 8 bases between them. Germline V lookup: CDR1 GTSNPN, CDR2 SVGIG (reference sequence). The CDR3 is 13 residues long. CDR3 sequence: CAWSLQRNTEAFF. The CDR3 nucleotides read TGTGCCTGGAGTTTACAGAGGAACACTGAAGCTTTCTTT.

The gene calls are TRBV27 and TRBJ1-1; 7 bases fit TRBD1. Per germline, CDR1 MNHEY and CDR2 SMNVEV (reference sequence). The CDR3 sequence is 13 residues long. Trimming cost V 2 bases and J 11 bases; bases outside gene matches: 8. CDR3 in amino acids: CASSLLGGSLAFF. The CDR3 region has the DNA TGTGCCAGCAGTTTACTAGGGGGCTCTTTGGCTTTCTTT.

V gene TRBV28 combines with J gene TRBJ2-7; maybe TRBD2 (6 bases). The CDR3 runs to 15 residues. CDR1 is MDHEN, CDR2 SYDVKM, per germline. V was cut by 5 bases and J by 2 bases, with 16 bases left in between. CDR3 nucleotides: TGTGCCAGCAGTCTTAGCGGACCGGCCCCCTACGAGCAGTACTTC. Translating it yields CASSLSGPAPYEQYF.

V and J are TRBV19 and TRBJ1-5; maybe TRBD1 (5 bases). CDR3 length: 16 residues. Trimming shortened V by 0 bases and J by 3 bases, and 12 bases separated the two germline ends. Germline loops: CDR1 LNHDA, CDR2 SQIVND (reference sequence). CDR3 coding DNA: TGTGCCAGTAGTATAGATTCGGGGGGGGTCAATCAGCCCCAGCATTTT. Its protein product is CASSIDSGGVNQPQHF.

The chain employs TRBV10-3 and TRBJ2-3; 11 nucleotides agree with TRBD2. The germline V gene has CDR1 ENHRY and CDR2 SYGVKD. CDR3 length: 16 amino acids. The junction had 8 bases not matched to a gene; V was cut back by 3 bases and J by 6 bases. The CDR3 is CAISELAGAQGDTQYF. The CDR3 DNA reads as TGTGCCATCAGTGAACTAGCGGGAGCCCAGGGGGATACGCAGTATTTT.